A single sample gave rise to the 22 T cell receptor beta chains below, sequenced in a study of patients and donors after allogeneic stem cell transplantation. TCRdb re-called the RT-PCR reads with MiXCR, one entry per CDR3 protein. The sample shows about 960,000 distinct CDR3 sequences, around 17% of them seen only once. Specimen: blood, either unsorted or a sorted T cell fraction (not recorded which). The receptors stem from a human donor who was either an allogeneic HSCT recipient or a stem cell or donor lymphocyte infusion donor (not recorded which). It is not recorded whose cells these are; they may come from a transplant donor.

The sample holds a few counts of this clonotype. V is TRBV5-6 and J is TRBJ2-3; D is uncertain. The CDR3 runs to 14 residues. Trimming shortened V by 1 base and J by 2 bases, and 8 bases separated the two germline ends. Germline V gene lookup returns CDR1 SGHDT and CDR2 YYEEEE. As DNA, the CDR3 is TGTGCCAGCAGCTTGTACGAAGTCACAGATACGCAGTATTTT. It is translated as CASSLYEVTDTQYF.

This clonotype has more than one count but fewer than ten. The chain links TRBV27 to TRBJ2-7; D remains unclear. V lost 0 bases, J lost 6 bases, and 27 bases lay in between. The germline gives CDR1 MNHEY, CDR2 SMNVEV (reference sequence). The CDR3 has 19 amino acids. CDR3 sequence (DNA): TGTGCCAGCAGTTTATCCGGGCGTCCCCGACATCCAATAGAGTCCGAGCAGTACTTC. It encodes CASSLSGRPRHPIESEQYF.

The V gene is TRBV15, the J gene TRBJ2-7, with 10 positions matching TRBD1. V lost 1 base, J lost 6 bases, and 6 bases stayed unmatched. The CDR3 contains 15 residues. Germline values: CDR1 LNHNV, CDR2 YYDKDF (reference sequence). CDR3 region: CATSRAGTGVIEQYF. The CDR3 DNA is TGTGCCACCAGCAGAGCCGGGACAGGGGTAATCGAGCAGTACTTC.

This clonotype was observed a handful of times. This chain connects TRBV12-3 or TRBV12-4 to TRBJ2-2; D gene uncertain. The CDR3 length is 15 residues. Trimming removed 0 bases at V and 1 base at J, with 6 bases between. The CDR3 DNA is TGTGCCAGCAGTTTAGCGCAGCGGAACACCGGGGAGCTGTTTTTT. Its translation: CASSLAQRNTGELFF.

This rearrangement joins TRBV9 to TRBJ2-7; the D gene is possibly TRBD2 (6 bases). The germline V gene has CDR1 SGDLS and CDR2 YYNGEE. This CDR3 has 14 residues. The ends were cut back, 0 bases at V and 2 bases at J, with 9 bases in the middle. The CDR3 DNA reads TGTGCCAGCAGCGTAGCTTGGGGGGCCTACGAGCAGTACTTC. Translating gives CASSVAWGAYEQYF.

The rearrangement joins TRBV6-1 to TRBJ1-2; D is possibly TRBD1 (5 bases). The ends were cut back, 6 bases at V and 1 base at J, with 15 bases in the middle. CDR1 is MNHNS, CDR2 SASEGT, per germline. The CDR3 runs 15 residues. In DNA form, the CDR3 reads TGTGCCAGCAGCTCCTTAGGGGCGGTTAACTATGGCTACACCTTC. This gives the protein CASSSLGAVNYGYTF.

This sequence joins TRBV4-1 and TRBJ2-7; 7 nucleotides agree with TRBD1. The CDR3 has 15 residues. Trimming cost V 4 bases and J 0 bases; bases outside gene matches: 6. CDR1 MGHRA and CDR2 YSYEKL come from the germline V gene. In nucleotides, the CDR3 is TGCGCCAGCAGCCCTGGGACAGAGAGCTCCTACGAGCAGTACTTC. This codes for CASSPGTESSYEQYF.

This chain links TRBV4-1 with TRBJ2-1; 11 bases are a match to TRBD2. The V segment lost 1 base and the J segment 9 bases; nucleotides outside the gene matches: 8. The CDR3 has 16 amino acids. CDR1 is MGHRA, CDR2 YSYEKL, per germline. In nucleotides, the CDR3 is TGCGCCAGCAGCCAAGTACGTCTAGCGGGAGGCGTTGAGCAGTTCTTC. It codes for CASSQVRLAGGVEQFF.

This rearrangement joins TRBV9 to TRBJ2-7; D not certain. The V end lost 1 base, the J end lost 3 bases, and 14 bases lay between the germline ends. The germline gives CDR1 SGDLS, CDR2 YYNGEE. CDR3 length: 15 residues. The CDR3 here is CASSVPKSPLYEQYF. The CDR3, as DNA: TGTGCCAGCAGCGTACCAAAGTCGCCCCTCTACGAGCAGTACTTC.

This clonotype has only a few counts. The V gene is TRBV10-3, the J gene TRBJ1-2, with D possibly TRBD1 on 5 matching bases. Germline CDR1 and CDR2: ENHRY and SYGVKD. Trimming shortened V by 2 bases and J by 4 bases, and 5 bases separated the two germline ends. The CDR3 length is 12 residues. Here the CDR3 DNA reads TGTGCCATCAGTGAGAGGGGCTATGGCTACACCTTC. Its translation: CAISERGYGYTF.

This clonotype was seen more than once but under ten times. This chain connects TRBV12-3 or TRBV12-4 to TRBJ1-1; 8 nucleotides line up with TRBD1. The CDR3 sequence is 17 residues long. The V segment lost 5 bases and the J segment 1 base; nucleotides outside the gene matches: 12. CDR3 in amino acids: CASSLHLGQGTNTEAFF. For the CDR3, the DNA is TGTGCCAGCAGTCTCCATCTTGGACAGGGAACGAACACTGAAGCTTTCTTT.

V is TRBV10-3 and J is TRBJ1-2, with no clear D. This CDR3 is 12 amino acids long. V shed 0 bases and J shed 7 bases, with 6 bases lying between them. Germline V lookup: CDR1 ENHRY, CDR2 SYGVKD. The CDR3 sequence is CAISESPVGYTF. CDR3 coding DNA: TGTGCCATCAGTGAGTCGCCGGTTGGCTACACCTTC.

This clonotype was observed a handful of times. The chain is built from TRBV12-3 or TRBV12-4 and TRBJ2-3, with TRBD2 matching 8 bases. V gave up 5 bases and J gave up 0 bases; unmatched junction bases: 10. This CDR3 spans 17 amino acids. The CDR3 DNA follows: TGTGCCAGCAGTCCCGGGACTAGATTATCTAGCACAGATACGCAGTATTTT. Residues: CASSPGTRLSSTDTQYF.

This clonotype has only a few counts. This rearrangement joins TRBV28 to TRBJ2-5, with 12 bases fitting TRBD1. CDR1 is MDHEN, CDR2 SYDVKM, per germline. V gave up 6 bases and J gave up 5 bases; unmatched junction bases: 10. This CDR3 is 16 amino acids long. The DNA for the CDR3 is TGTGCCAGCAGCTCAACCGGGACAGGGGGCTTGGAGACCCAGTACTTC. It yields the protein CASSSTGTGGLETQYF.

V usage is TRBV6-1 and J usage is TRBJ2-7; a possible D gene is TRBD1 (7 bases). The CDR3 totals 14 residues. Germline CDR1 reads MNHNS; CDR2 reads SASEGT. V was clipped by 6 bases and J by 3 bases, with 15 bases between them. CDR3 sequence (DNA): TGTGCCAGCAGCCACAGACAGGGAGGCTACGAGCAGTACTTC. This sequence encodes CASSHRQGGYEQYF.

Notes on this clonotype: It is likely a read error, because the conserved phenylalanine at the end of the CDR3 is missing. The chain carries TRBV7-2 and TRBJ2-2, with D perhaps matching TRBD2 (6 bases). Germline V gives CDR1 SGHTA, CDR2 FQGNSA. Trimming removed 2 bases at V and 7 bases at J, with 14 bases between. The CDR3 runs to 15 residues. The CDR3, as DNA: TGTGCCAGCAGCTTATTCCTAGCGCGAGACGGGGAGCTGTTTTTG. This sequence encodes CASSLFLARDGELFL.

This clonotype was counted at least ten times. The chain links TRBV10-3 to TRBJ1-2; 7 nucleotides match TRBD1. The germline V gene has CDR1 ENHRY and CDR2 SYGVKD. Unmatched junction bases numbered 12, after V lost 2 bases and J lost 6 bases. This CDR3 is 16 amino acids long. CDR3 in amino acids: CAISETYRGRFHGYTF. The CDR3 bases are TGTGCCATCAGTGAGACCTACAGGGGACGATTCCATGGCTACACCTTC.

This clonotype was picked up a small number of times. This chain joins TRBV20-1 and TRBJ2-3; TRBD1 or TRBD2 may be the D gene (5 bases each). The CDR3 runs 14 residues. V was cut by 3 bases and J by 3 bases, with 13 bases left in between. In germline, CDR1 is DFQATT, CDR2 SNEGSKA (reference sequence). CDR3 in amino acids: CSASQGVGTDTQYF. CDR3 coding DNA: TGCAGTGCTAGCCAGGGAGTAGGAACAGATACGCAGTATTTT.

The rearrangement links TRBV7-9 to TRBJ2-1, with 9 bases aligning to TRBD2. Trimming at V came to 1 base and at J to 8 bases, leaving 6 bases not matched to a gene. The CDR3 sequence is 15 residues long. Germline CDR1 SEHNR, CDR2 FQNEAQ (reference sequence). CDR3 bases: TGTGCCAGCAGCTTAGTAGCGGGAGTAATCGATGAGCAGTTCTTC. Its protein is CASSLVAGVIDEQFF.

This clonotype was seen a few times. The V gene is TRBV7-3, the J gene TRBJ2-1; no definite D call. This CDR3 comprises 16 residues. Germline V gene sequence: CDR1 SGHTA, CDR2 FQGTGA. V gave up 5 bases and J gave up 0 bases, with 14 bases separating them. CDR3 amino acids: CASSPSVGTSYNEQFF. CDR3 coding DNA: TGTGCCAGCAGCCCCTCAGTCGGAACCTCCTACAATGAGCAGTTCTTC.

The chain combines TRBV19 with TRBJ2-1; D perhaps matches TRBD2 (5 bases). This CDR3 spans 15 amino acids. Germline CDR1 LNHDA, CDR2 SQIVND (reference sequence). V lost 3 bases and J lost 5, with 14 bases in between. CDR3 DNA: TGTGCCAGTAGTATTGGGAGAGCTTCGGACAATGAGCAGTTCTTC. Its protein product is CASSIGRASDNEQFF.

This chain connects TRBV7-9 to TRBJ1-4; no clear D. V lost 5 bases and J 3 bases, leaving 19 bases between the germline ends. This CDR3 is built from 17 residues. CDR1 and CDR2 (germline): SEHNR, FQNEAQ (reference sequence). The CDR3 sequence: CASSPERYPRANEKLFF. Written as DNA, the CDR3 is TGTGCCAGCAGCCCAGAACGTTACCCGAGGGCTAATGAAAAACTGTTTTTT.